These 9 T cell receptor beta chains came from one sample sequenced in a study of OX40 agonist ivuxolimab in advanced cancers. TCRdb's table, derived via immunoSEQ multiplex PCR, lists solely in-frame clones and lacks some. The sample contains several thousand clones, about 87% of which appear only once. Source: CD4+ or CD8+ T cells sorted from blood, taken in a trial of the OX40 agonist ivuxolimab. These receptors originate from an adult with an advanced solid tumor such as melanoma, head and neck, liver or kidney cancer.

CDR3 DNA: TGTGCCAGTAGCCGGACGGGACTAGAATACAATGAGCAGTTCTTC. This codes for CASSRTGLEYNEQFF. This chain connects TRBV19 to TRBJ2-1, with TRBD2 identical over 8 bases. Germline V CDR1 and CDR2: LNHDA, SQIVND (reference sequence). Unmatched junction bases numbered 8, after V lost 6 bases and J lost 4 bases. The CDR3 loop spans 15 amino acids.

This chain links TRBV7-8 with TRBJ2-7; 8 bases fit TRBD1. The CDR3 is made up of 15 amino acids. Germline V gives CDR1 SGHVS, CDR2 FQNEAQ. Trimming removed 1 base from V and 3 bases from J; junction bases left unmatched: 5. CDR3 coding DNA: TGTGCCAGCAGCTTAGGACAGGGGACCGTCTACGAGCAGTACTTC. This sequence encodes CASSLGQGTVYEQYF.

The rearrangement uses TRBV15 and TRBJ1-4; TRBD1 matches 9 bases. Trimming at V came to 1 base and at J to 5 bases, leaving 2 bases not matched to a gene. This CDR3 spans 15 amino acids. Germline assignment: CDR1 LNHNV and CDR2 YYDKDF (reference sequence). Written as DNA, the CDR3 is TGTGCCACCAGCAGAGCAACAGGGGGCAATGAAAAACTGTTTTTT. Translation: CATSRATGGNEKLFF.

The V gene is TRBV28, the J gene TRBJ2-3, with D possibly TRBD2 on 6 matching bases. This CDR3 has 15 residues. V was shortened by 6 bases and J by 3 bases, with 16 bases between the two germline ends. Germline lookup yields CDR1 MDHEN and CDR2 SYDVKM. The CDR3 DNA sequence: TGTGCCAGCAGCCTTGGGGGGAAATTTACAGATACGCAGTATTTT. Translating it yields CASSLGGKFTDTQYF.

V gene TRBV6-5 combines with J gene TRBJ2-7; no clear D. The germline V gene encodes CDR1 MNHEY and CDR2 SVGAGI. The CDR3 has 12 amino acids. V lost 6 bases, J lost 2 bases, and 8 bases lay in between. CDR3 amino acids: CASSSLTYEQYF. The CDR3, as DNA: TGTGCCAGCAGCAGCCTTACCTACGAGCAGTACTTC.

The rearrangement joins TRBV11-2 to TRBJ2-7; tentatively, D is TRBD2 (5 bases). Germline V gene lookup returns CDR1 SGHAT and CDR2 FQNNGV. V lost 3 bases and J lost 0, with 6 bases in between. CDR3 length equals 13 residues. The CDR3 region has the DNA TGTGCCAGCAGCTTGGGGAGCTCCTACGAGCAGTACTTC. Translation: CASSLGSSYEQYF.

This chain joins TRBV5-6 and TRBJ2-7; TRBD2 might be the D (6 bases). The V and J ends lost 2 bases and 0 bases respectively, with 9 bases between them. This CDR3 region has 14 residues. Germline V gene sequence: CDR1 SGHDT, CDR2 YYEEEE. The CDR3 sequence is CASSFSGSSYEQYF. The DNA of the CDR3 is TGTGCCAGCAGCTTTTCCGGGAGCTCCTACGAGCAGTACTTC.

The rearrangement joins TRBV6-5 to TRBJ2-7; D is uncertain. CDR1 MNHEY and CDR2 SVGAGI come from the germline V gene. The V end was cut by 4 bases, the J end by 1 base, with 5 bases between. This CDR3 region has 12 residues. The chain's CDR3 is CASSSISYEQYF. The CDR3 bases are TGTGCCAGCAGTTCGATATCCTACGAGCAGTACTTC.

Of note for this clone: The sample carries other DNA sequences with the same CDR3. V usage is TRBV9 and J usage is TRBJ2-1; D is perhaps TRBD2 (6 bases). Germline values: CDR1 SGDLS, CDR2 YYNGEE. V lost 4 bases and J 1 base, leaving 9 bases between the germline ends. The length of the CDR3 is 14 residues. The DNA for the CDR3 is TGTGCCAGCAGCCTGGGGGGTTCCTACAATGAGCAGTTCTTC. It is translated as CASSLGGSYNEQFF.